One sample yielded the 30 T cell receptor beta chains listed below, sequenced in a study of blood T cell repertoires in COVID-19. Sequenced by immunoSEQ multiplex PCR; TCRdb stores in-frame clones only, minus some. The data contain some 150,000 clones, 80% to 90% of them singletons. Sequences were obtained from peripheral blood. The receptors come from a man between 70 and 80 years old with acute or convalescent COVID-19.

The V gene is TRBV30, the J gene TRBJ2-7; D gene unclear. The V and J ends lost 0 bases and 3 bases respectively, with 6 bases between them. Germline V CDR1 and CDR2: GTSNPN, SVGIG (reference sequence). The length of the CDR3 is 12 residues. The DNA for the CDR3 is TGTGCCTGGAGTGTACAACACTACGAGCAGTACTTC. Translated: CAWSVQHYEQYF.

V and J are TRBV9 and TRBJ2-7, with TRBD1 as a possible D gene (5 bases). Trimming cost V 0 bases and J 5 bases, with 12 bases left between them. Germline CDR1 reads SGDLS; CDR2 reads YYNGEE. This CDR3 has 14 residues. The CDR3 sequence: CASSVAVSGNEQYF. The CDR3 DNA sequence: TGTGCCAGCAGCGTAGCCGTGTCAGGGAACGAGCAGTACTTC.

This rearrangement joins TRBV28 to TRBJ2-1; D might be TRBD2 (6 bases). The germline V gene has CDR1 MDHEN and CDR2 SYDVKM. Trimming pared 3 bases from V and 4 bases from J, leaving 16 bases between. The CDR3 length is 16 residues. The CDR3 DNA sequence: TGTGCCAGCAGTTTCCAAGCTGGGGGGATATACAATGAGCAGTTCTTC. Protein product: CASSFQAGGIYNEQFF.

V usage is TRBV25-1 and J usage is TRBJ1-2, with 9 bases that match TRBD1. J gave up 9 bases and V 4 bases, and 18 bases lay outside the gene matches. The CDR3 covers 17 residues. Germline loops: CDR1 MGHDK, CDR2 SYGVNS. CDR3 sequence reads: CASSGSRDRDPQRRYTF. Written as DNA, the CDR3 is TGTGCCAGCAGTGGTTCCCGGGACAGGGATCCACAGCGACGCTACACCTTC.

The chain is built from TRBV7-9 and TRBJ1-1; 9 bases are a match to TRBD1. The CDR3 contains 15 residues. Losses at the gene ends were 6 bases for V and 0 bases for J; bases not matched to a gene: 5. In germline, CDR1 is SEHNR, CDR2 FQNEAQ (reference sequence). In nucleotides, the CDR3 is TGTGCCAGCAGGGGCGACAGGGGGATGAACACTGAAGCTTTCTTT. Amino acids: CASRGDRGMNTEAFF.

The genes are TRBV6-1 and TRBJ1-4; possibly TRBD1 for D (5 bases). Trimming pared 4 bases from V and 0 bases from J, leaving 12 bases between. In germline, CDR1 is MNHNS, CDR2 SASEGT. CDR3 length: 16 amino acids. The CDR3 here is CASSVGHLATNEKLFF. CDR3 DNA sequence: TGTGCCAGCAGTGTAGGACACCTGGCAACTAATGAAAAACTGTTTTTT.

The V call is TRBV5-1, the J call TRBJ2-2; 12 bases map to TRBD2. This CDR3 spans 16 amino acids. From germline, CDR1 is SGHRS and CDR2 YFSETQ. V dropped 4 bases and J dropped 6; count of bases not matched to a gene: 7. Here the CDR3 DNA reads TGCGCCAGCAGCCCAGGGACTAGCGGGCGTCCCGGGGAGCTGTTTTTT. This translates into CASSPGTSGRPGELFF. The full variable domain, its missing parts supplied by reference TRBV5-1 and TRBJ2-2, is KAGVTQTPRYLIKTRGQQVTLSCSPISGHRSVSWYQQTPGQGLQFLFEYFSETQRNKGNFPGRFSGRQFSNSRSEMNVSTLELGDSALYLCASSPGTSGRPGELFFGEGSRLTVL.

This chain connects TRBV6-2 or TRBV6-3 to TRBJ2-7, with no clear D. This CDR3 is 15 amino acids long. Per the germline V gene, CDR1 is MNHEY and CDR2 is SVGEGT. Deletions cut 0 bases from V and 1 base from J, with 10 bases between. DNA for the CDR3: TGTGCCAGCAGTTACTCCCCCACAGCTTCCTACGAGCAGTACTTC. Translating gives CASSYSPTASYEQYF.

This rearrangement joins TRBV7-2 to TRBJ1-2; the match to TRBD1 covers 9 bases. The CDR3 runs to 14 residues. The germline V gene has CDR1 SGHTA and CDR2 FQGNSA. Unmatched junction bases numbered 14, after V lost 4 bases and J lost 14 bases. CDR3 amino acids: CASSSLPGQGTQTF. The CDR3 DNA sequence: TGTGCCAGCAGCTCATTACCGGGACAGGGAACCCAGACCTTC.

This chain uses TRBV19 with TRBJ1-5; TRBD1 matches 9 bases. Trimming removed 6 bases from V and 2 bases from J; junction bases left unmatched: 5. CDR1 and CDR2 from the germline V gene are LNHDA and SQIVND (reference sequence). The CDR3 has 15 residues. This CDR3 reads CASRSGQGGNQPQHF. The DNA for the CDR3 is TGTGCCAGTAGATCGGGACAGGGAGGCAATCAGCCCCAGCATTTT.

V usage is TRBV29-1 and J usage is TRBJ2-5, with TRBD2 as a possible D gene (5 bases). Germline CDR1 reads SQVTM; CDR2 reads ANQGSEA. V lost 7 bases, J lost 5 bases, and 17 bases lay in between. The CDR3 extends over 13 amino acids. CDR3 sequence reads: CSARPLGGETQYF. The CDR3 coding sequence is TGCAGCGCCCGCCCCTTGGGCGGGGAGACCCAGTACTTC.

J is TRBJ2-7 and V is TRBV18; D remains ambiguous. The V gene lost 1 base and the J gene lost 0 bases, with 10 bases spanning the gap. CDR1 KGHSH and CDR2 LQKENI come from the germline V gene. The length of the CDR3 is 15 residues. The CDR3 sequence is CASSPLHQDSYEQYF. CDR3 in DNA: TGTGCCAGCTCACCACTCCACCAGGACTCCTACGAGCAGTACTTC.

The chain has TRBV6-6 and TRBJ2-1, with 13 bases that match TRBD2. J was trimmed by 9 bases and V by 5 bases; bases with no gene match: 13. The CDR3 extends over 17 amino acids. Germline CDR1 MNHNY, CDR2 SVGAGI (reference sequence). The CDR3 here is CASSRPLLAGGLGEQFF. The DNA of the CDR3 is TGTGCCAGCAGTCGCCCTCTACTAGCGGGAGGGCTGGGTGAGCAGTTCTTC.

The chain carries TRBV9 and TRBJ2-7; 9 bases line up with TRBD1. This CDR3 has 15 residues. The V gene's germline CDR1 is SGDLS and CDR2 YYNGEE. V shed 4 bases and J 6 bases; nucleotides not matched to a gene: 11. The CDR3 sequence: CASSLQDRGLGEQYF. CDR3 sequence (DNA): TGTGCCAGCAGCCTTCAGGACAGGGGCCTTGGCGAGCAGTACTTC.

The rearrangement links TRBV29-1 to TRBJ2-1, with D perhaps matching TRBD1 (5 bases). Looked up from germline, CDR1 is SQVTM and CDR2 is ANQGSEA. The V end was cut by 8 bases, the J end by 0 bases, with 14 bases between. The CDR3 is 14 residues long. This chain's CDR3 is CSSYRTDSYNEQFF. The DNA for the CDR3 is TGCAGCTCATACAGGACGGACTCCTACAATGAGCAGTTCTTC.

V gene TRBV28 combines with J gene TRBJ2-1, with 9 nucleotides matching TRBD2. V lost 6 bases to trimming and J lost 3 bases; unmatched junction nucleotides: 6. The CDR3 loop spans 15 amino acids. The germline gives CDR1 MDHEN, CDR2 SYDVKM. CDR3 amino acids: CASSQTSGIYNEQFF. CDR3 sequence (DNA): TGTGCCAGCAGCCAGACTAGCGGCATCTACAATGAGCAGTTCTTC.

The CDR3 loop is CASSLSGAAAFF. DNA for the CDR3: TGTGCCAGCAGCTTAAGCGGGGCAGCGGCTTTCTTT. The V call is TRBV7-9, the J call TRBJ1-1; D is possibly TRBD1 (5 bases). Trimming stripped 2 bases from V and 11 bases from J, with 12 bases between. Germline V lookup: CDR1 SEHNR, CDR2 FQNEAQ (reference sequence). The CDR3 spans 12 residues.

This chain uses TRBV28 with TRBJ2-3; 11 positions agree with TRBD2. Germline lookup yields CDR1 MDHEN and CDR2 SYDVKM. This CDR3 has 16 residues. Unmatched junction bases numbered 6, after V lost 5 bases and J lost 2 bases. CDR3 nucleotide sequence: TGTGCCAGCAGTCCCGGGACTAGCGGATTCACAGATACGCAGTATTTT. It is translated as CASSPGTSGFTDTQYF.

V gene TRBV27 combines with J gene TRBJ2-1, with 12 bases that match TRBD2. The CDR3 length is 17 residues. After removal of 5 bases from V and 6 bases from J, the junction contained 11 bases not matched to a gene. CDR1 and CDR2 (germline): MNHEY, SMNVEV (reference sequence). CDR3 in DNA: TGTGCCAGCAGTCCCCGCCTACTAGCGGGAGGTGGCAATGAGCAGTTCTTC. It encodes CASSPRLLAGGGNEQFF.

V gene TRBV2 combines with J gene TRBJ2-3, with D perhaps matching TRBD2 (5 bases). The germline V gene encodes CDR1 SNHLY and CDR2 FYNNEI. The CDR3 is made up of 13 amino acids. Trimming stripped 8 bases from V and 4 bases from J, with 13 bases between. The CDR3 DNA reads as TGTGCCAGCGCGGGTAGGGCGTCAGATACGCAGTATTTT. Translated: CASAGRASDTQYF.

CDR3 nucleotide sequence: TGTGCCAGCAGCCCGCGACTAGCGGGTATAACTGAGCAGTTCTTC. Protein: CASSPRLAGITEQFF. The chain recombines TRBV7-3 with TRBJ2-1; 10 bases agree with TRBD2. The germline CDR1 and CDR2 sequences are SGHTA and FQGTGA. The CDR3 is made up of 15 amino acids. V was pared by 5 bases and J by 9 bases, with 10 bases of the junction left unmatched.

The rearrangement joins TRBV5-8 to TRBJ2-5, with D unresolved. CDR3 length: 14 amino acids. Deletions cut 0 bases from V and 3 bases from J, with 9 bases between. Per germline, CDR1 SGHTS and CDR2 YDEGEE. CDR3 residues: CASSLGQPKETQYF. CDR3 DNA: TGTGCCAGCAGCTTGGGACAACCCAAAGAGACCCAGTACTTC.

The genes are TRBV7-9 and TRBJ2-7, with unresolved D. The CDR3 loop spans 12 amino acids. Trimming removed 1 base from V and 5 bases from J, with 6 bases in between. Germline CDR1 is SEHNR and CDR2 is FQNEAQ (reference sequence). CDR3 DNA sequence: TGTGCCAGCAGCTTAGACCGCGACGAGCAGTACTTC. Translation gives CASSLDRDEQYF.

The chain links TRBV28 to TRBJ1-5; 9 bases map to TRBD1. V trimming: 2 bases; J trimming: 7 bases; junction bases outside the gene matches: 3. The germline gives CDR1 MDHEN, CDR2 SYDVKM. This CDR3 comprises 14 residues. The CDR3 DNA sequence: TGTGCCAGCAGTTTAGGGACAGGGCCCCAGCCCCAGCATTTT. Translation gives CASSLGTGPQPQHF.

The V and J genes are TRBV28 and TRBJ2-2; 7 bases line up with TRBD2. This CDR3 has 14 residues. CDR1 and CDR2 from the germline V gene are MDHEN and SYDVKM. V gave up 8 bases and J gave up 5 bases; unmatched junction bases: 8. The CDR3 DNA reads TGTGCCAGCGGGTTGGCGGGAGAAACCGGGGAGCTGTTTTTT. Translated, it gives CASGLAGETGELFF.

CDR3 region: CASSLAGSNQPQHF. The DNA for the CDR3 is TGTGCCAGCAGTTTAGCAGGGAGCAATCAGCCCCAGCATTTT. The chain couples TRBV28 to TRBJ1-5, with D maybe TRBD1 (5 bases). Trimming removed 2 bases at V and 1 base at J, with 6 bases between. This CDR3 is 14 amino acids long. Germline-derived CDR1 and CDR2 are MDHEN and SYDVKM.

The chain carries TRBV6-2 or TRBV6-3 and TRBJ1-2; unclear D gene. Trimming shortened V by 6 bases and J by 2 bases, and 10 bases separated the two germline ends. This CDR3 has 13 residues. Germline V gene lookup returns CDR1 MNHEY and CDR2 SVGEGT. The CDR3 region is CASSRNENYGYTF. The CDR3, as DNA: TGTGCCAGCAGCCGCAATGAGAACTATGGCTACACCTTC.

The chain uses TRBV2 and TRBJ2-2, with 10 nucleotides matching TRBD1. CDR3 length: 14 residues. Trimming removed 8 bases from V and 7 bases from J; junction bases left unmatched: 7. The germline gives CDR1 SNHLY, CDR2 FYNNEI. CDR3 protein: CASAATGGVGELFF. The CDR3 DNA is TGTGCCAGCGCCGCGACAGGGGGCGTCGGGGAGCTGTTTTTT.

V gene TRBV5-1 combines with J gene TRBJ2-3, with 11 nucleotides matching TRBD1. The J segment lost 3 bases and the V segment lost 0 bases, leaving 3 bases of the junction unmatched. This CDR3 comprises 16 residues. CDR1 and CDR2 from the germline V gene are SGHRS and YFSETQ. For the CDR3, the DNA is TGCGCCAGCAGCTTGGTCGGGACAGGGGGAACAGATACGCAGTATTTT. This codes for CASSLVGTGGTDTQYF.

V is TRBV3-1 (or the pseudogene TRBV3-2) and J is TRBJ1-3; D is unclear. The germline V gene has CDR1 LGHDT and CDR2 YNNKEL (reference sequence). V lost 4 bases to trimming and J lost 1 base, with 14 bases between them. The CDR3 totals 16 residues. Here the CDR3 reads CASSPPLQTSGNTIYF. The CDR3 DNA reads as TGTGCCAGCAGCCCTCCCCTGCAGACATCTGGAAACACCATATATTTT.